The 18 T cell receptor beta chains below all came from one sample that was sequenced in a study of cytomegalovirus exposure and HLA in healthy donors. Assay used: immunoSEQ multiplex PCR; TCRdb lists only in-frame clones, some missing. The table has a few hundred thousand clones, 87% seen once. Input material: PBMCs. The origin of the receptors is a man younger than 35 in good health and CMV-seropositive.

This chain joins TRBV2 and TRBJ1-2; D unresolved. V gave up 2 bases and J gave up 1 base, with 11 bases separating them. The CDR3 covers 15 residues. The germline gives CDR1 SNHLY, CDR2 FYNNEI. CDR3 bases: TGTGCCAGCAGTGAACAGCCAGCCTATAACTATGGCTACACCTTC. It codes for CASSEQPAYNYGYTF.

The CDR3 region is CASSKGQGAGQPQHF. CDR3 nucleotide sequence: TGTGCCAGCAGCAAGGGACAGGGGGCAGGGCAGCCCCAGCATTTT. The chain links TRBV6-6 to TRBJ1-5, with 12 bases identical to TRBD1. V lost 6 bases to trimming and J lost 7 bases; unmatched junction nucleotides: 7. The CDR3 totals 15 residues. Germline V gene data show CDR1 as MNHNY and CDR2 as SVGAGI (reference sequence).

The J gene is TRBJ2-7, the V gene TRBV28; D is unresolved. CDR1 and CDR2 (germline): MDHEN, SYDVKM. With 4 bases removed from V and 2 bases from J, the gap between germline ends came to 15 bases. The CDR3 totals 15 residues. The DNA of the CDR3 is TGTGCCAGCAGTTCCGCCGACCATATAACCTACGAGCAGTACTTC. Protein sequence: CASSSADHITYEQYF.

The chain employs TRBV5-1 and TRBJ2-3; D is unresolved. Germline V gives CDR1 SGHRS, CDR2 YFSETQ. The ends were cut back, 2 bases at V and 5 bases at J, with 9 bases in the middle. This CDR3 has 13 residues. CDR3 in amino acids: CASSFGDIDTQYF. The CDR3 nucleotides read TGCGCCAGCAGCTTCGGTGATATAGATACGCAGTATTTT. The whole variable domain, filled in from reference TRBV5-1 and TRBJ2-3, reads KAGVTQTPRYLIKTRGQQVTLSCSPISGHRSVSWYQQTPGQGLQFLFEYFSETQRNKGNFPGRFSGRQFSNSRSEMNVSTLELGDSALYLCASSFGDIDTQYFGPGTRLTVL.

The chain carries TRBV27 and TRBJ2-3; 7 bases are shared with TRBD2. V dropped 9 bases and J dropped 6; count of bases not matched to a gene: 15. CDR1 and CDR2 from the germline V gene are MNHEY and SMNVEV (reference sequence). This CDR3 is 15 amino acids long. CDR3 sequence (DNA): TGTGCCAGACGGATTAGCGGGCAGCCAGCGGATACGCAGTATTTT. The encoded protein is CARRISGQPADTQYF.

The table lists this clone with a few counts. The genes are TRBV5-6 and TRBJ1-2; D gene unclear. This CDR3 spans 13 amino acids. From germline, CDR1 is SGHDT and CDR2 YYEEEE. Trimming pared 0 bases from V and 6 bases from J, leaving 9 bases between. This chain's CDR3 is CASSLVSADGYTF. CDR3 sequence (DNA): TGTGCCAGCAGCTTGGTCTCCGCTGATGGCTACACCTTC.

The chain recombines TRBV7-9 with TRBJ2-3; D is undetermined. The CDR3 runs to 10 residues. Germline lookup yields CDR1 SEHNR and CDR2 FQNEAQ (reference sequence). The ends were cut back, 8 bases at V and 4 bases at J, with 4 bases in the middle. The DNA for the CDR3 is TGTGCCAGCGGGCCAGATACGCAGTATTTT. Amino acid sequence: CASGPDTQYF.

The J gene is TRBJ2-7, the V gene TRBV5-4, with D tentatively TRBD2 (6 bases). The CDR3 has 17 residues. V was pared by 4 bases and J by 0 bases, with 20 bases between. Germline V gives CDR1 SGHNT, CDR2 YYREEE (reference sequence). The CDR3 nucleotides read TGTGCCAGCAGCCGATTTAGCGGAGCGCAGACCTCCTACGAGCAGTACTTC. Translating gives CASSRFSGAQTSYEQYF.

V is TRBV7-2 and J is TRBJ1-5; D remains unclear. This CDR3 spans 17 amino acids. Germline V gives CDR1 SGHTA, CDR2 FQGNSA. Trimming shortened V by 6 bases and J by 3 bases, and 21 bases separated the two germline ends. DNA for the CDR3: TGTGCCAGCAGTTCCAGTCGCACTGGAGTAGACAATCAGCCCCAGCATTTT. It yields the protein CASSSSRTGVDNQPQHF.

The rearrangement links TRBV5-1 to TRBJ2-7; a possible D gene is TRBD1 (6 bases). CDR1 and CDR2 from the germline V gene are SGHRS and YFSETQ. V was clipped by 7 bases and J by 0 bases, with 17 bases between them. The CDR3 spans 15 residues. DNA for the CDR3: TGCGCCAGCGGCTCCTGGGACACGAGCTCCTACGAGCAGTACTTC. Protein: CASGSWDTSSYEQYF.

The chain carries TRBV2 and TRBJ2-7; the D gene is possibly TRBD1 (6 bases). The CDR3 consists of 13 residues. Trimming took off 1 base at V and 6 bases at J, with 10 bases between the two ends. CDR1 is SNHLY and CDR2 is FYNNEI in the germline V gene. CDR3 bases: TGTGCCAGCAGTGAAGGAGCAGGGGCCGAGCAGTACTTC. As protein: CASSEGAGAEQYF.

The V and J genes are TRBV5-4 and TRBJ2-7, with D perhaps matching TRBD2 (5 bases). The CDR3 is 14 amino acids. V shed 0 bases and J shed 6 bases, with 13 bases lying between them. Germline V gene data show CDR1 as SGHNT and CDR2 as YYREEE (reference sequence). This CDR3 reads CASSLGEGGREQYF. The CDR3 region has the DNA TGTGCCAGCAGCTTGGGAGAGGGTGGGCGCGAGCAGTACTTC.

This chain joins TRBV13 and TRBJ1-1, with unresolved D. Trimming stripped 4 bases from V and 7 bases from J, with 13 bases between. Per germline, CDR1 PRHDT and CDR2 FYEKMQ (reference sequence). This CDR3 region has 13 residues. CDR3 loop: CASSSRTALEAFF. The DNA of the CDR3 is TGTGCCAGCAGCTCGAGGACGGCTCTTGAAGCTTTCTTT. Supplemented by reference TRBV13 and TRBJ1-1, the full variable domain reads AAGVIQSPRHLIKEKRETATLKCYPIPRHDTVYWYQQGPGQDPQFLISFYEKMQSDKGSIPDRFSAQQFSDYHSELNMSSLELGDSALYFCASSSRTALEAFFGQGTRLTVV.

The chain joins TRBV4-1 to TRBJ1-2; D ambiguous. Trimming removed 0 bases from V and 8 bases from J, with 16 bases in between. CDR3 size: 15 residues. Germline lookup yields CDR1 MGHRA and CDR2 YSYEKL. Here the CDR3 reads CASSQDFVLSGGYTF. The CDR3 nucleotides read TGCGCCAGCAGCCAAGATTTCGTCCTTTCGGGGGGCTACACCTTC.

This clone was picked up a small number of times. The gene calls are TRBV19 and TRBJ2-2, with D perhaps TRBD1 (5 bases). Between the trimmed V and J ends, which lost 1 base and 6 bases, there was a span of 6 bases. The CDR3 runs to 13 residues. Germline-derived CDR1 and CDR2 are LNHDA and SQIVND (reference sequence). This chain's CDR3 is CASSIAGPGELFF. The CDR3 coding sequence is TGTGCCAGTAGTATAGCAGGGCCCGGGGAGCTGTTTTTT.

The CDR3 DNA reads TGTGCCTGGAGCCCAAGTGGTGTCACTGAAGCTTTCTTT. Residues: CAWSPSGVTEAFF. V usage is TRBV30 and J usage is TRBJ1-1; D is unresolved. Germline V gene sequence: CDR1 GTSNPN, CDR2 SVGIG (reference sequence). With 3 bases removed from V and 4 bases from J, the gap between germline ends came to 12 bases. This CDR3 comprises 13 residues.

The rearrangement joins TRBV6-1 to TRBJ1-1; D is unclear. The CDR3 runs to 14 residues. The germline gives CDR1 MNHNS, CDR2 SASEGT. Deletions cut 3 bases from V and 2 bases from J, with 10 bases between. CDR3 DNA: TGTGCCAGCAGTGAGGCGGGATTAAACACTGAAGCTTTCTTT. It yields the protein CASSEAGLNTEAFF.

This rearrangement joins TRBV5-1 to TRBJ2-1; TRBD2 matches at 11 bases. This CDR3 is built from 16 residues. Germline V gives CDR1 SGHRS, CDR2 YFSETQ. V lost 2 bases to trimming and J lost 5 bases; unmatched junction nucleotides: 6. The DNA for the CDR3 is TGCGCCAGCAGCTTTACAACTAGCGGGAGTAACAATGAGCAGTTCTTC. It is translated as CASSFTTSGSNNEQFF.